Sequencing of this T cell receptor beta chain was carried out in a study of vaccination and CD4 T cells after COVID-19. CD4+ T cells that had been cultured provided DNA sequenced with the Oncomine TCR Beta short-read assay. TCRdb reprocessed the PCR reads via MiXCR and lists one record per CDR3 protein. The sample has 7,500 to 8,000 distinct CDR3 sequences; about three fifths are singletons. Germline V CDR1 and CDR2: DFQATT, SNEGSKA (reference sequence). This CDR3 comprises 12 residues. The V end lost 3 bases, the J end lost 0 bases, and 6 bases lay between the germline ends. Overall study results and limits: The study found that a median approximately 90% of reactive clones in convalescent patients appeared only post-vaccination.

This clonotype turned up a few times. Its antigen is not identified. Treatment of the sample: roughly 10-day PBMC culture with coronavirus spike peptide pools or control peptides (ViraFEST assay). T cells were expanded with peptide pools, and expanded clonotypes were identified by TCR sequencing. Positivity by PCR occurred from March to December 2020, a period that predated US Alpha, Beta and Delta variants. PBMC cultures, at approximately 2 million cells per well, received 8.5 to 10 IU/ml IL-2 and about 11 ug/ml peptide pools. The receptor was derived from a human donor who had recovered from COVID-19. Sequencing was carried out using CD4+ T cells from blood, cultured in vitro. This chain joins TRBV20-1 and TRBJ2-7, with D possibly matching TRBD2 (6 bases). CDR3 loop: CSASGGSYEQYF. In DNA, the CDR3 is TGCAGTGCTAGCGGGGGCTCCTACGAGCAGTACTTC.